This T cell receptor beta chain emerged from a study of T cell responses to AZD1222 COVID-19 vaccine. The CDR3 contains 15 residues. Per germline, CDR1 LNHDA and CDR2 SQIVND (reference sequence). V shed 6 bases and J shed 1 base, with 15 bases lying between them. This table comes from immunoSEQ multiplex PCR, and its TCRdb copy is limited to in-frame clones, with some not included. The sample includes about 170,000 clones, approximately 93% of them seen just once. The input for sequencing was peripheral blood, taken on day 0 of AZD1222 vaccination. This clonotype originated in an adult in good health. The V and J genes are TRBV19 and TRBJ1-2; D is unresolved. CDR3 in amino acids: CASRPGPSINYGYTF. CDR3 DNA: TGTGCCAGTAGGCCCGGGCCCAGCATTAACTATGGCTACACCTTC.